This paragraph covers one T cell receptor (beta chain) sequence. No cognate antigen has been identified for it. Base qualities are not provided; no much larger clone lies one nucleotide away. The immunoSEQ Assay, a bias-controlled multiplex PCR, was used to amplify TCRbeta CDR3 regions from genomic DNA. The original methods were these. Nucleated cell counts per sample were estimated from amplification of reference gene primers within the assay. To quantify the absolute abundance of each unique TCRbeta CDR3 rearrangement, sequence reads were collapsed and filtered. For each sample, productive Simpson clonality was calculated as the square root of Simpson's diversity index over productive rearrangements. In TCRdb, the immuneACCESS table is reduced to in-frame sequences with V and J assigned. These tables do not hold every clone; where another copy was compared, an unresolved V gene accounts for under half, and the others remain unexplained. The D gene and trimming were derived from the DNA, and the V and J assignments and clone size from that table. For this sample the table gives about 370,000 clones, of which more than 75% were detected only once. The ten largest clonotypes hold under 11% of the sample.

The data were obtained in a study of blood T cell repertoires in COVID-19 (TCRdb year 2020). Study-level background: Collaborator samples came from the United States, Italy and Spain and covered acute and convalescent phases of COVID-19. The material from the prospective study consisted of cDNA or gDNA derived from T cells, B-cell-depleted T cells, or PBMCs. Subjects who had been exposed to COVID-19, were actively infected with it, or had recovered from it provided the deeply sampled blood TCRbeta repertoires that made up the dataset. The repertoires were released in a freely available public database meant as a resource for research on the immune response to SARS-CoV-2. The samples were drawn from the first 160 participants of the ongoing ImmuneRACE study and from under 1,500 subjects provided by 6 global collaborators. Nearly every sample came with metadata listing a de-identified subject ID, COVID-19 status, age in years and sex. HLA class I and class II types, where available, came from metadata supplied by the sample provider rather than from assay-based typing. Broader findings and caveats from the paper: The amount of clinical and demographic metadata varied by source and participant and was provided uncurated.

The CDR1 and CDR2 encoded by the germline V gene are MGHDK and SYGVNS. The CDR3 spans 14 residues, from the cysteine through the phenylalanine. The DNA shown is the 42-base CDR3, in frame from base 1. V lost 3 bases and J lost 1 base, and the count of bases not matched to a germline gene is 3. One collaborating source in Seattle enrolled patients while the patients were actively infected and followed the patients over time throughout the course of disease. The collaborating institutions used their own protocols to collect whole blood in K2EDTA tubes. For TCRbeta analysis, collaborators shipped samples as frozen whole blood, isolated PBMCs, or DNA extracted from either of those sample types.

The chain uses TRBV25-1 and TRBJ2-7, and 7 bases in between align with TRBD2. The origin of this receptor is a woman aged 25 to 45 with COVID-19, enrolled during active disease. Source material: peripheral blood. The CDR3 is CASSEERGSYEQYF. Here is the DNA: TGTGCCAGCAGTGAGGAGCGGGGATCCTACGAGCAGTACTTC.